This T cell receptor (beta chain) was recovered during a study of blood T cell repertoires in COVID-19. Overall study context: Collection of acute and convalescent COVID-19 samples took place in the United States, Italy and Spain.

Per the study methods: Reference gene primer amplification gave estimated nucleated cell counts. Here immunoSEQ multiplex PCR was the method, and the copy in TCRdb shows in-frame clones only, minus some. V and J calls and clone size are those listed in that table; D and trimming were worked out from the DNA. The sample contains 100,000 to 150,000 clones, roughly 87% of which appear only once. The TCR originated in a man older than 75 with active or convalescent COVID-19. Sequencing was performed on peripheral blood.

In nucleotides, the CDR3 is TGCAGTGCTAAGGGGGCGGGTGAAGCTTTCTTT. Protein product: CSAKGAGEAFF. The chain employs TRBV20-1 and TRBJ1-1, with TRBD1 identical over 7 bases. The CDR3 runs to 11 residues. Trimming at V came to 4 bases and at J to 7 bases, leaving 3 bases not matched to a gene. Germline V gene sequence: CDR1 DFQATT, CDR2 SNEGSKA (reference sequence).